What follows is one T cell receptor beta chain and its context. This sample is drawn from a study of blood T cell repertoires in COVID-19. Per germline, CDR1 LNHDA and CDR2 SQIVND (reference sequence). V shed 6 bases and J shed 0 bases, with 12 bases lying between them. This CDR3 has 15 residues. Only in-frame clones appear in the TCRdb table, and some are missing; sequencing was by immunoSEQ multiplex PCR. The sample carries about 380,000 clones, more than 70% recorded once. The chain carries TRBV19 and TRBJ1-3; D not resolved. The sequence was collected from a woman younger than 30 who had recovered from COVID-19. The source material was PBMCs or T cells enriched from blood (not recorded which). The chain's CDR3 is CASSMDGSSGNTIYF. The DNA of the CDR3 is TGTGCCAGTAGCATGGACGGGAGCTCTGGAAACACCATATATTTT.